This entry describes one TCR beta chain. This sample was included in a study of T cells in Graves' hyperthyroidism and ophthalmopathy. The source material, RNA transcripts, was used to amplify TCR beta CDR3 regions. HTBI primers drove first-round RT-PCR of the TCR CDR3. MiXCR was run by TCRdb on the multiplex PCR reads, yielding one entry per CDR3 protein. The sample has 500,000 to 550,000 distinct CDR3 sequences, approximately 20% seen once. Germline V gene lookup returns CDR1 DFQATT and CDR2 SNEGSKA (reference sequence). This CDR3 has 14 amino acids. V lost 4 bases to trimming and J lost 6 bases; unmatched junction nucleotides: 8.

This clonotype was obtained from a man in his forties with Graves' ophthalmopathy. The V call is TRBV20-1, the J call TRBJ2-1; 8 bases agree with TRBD1. Material: blood. The CDR3 region is CSAKPGQATNEQFF. CDR3 nucleotides: TGCAGTGCTAAGCCGGGACAGGCTACCAATGAGCAGTTCTTC.